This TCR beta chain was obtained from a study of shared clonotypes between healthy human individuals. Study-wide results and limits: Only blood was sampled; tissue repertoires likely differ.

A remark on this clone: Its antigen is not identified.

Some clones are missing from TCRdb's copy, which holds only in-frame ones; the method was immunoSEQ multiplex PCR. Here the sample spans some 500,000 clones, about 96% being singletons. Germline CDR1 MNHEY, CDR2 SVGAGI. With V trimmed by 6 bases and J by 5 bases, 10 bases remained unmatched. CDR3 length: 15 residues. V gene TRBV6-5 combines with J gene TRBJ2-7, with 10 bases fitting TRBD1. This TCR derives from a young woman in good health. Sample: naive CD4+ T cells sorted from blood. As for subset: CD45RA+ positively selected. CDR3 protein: CASRDTGQGLHEQYF. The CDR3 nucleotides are TGTGCCAGCAGGGACACGGGACAGGGGTTACACGAGCAGTACTTC.